Here is one T cell receptor beta chain with its context. Its antigen is currently unknown. Germline CDR1 and CDR2: SGHTA and FQGNSA. V was pared by 3 bases and J by 7 bases, with 18 bases between. This CDR3 has 15 amino acids. This entry is derived from a study of blood T cells in healthy people across ages. Peripheral blood, about 10 milliliters per donor, was collected. General study points: CMV infection status of these donors was not known. TCR beta diversity correlated strongly with naive T cell percentage.

A second about 6 to 11 cycle PCR used barcoded and J-beta primers. All samples gave at least 3 million CDR3-containing paired-end reads. TCRdb passed the 5' RACE reads through MiXCR, listing each CDR3 protein once. Here the sample spans around 1,600,000 distinct CDR3 sequences, approximately 43% being singletons. The source material was blood. The chain has TRBV7-2 and TRBJ1-1; no clear D. The origin of this receptor is a woman aged 18-30 years in good health. CDR3 bases: TGTGCCAGCAGCTTGACCCTTCGAGGGTTTGGTGAAGCTTTCTTT. It is translated as CASSLTLRGFGEAFF.